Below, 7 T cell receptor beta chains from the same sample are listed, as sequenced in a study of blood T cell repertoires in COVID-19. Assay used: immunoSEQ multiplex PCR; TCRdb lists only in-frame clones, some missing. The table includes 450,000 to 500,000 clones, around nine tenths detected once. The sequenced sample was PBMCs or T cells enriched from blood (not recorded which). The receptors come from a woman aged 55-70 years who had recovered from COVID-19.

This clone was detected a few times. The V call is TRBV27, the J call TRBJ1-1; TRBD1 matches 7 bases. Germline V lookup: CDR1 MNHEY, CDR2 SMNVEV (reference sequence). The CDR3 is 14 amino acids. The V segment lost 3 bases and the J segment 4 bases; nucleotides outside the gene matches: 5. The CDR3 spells CASSLTGIGTEAFF. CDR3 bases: TGTGCCAGCAGTTTGACAGGGATAGGCACTGAAGCTTTCTTT.

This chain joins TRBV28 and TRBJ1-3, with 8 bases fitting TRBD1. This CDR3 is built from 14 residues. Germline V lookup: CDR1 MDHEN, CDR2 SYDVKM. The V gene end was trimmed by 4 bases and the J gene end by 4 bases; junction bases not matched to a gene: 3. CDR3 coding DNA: TGTGCCAGCAGTTACAGGGGGGCCGGAAACACCATATATTTT. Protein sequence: CASSYRGAGNTIYF.

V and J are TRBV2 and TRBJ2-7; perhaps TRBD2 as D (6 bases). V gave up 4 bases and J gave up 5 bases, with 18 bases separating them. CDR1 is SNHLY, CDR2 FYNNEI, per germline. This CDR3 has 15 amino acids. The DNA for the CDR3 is TGTGCCAGCAGTGTGTGGGGGGTGAGGGGAAACGAGCAGTACTTC. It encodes CASSVWGVRGNEQYF.

CDR3 bases: TGCGCCAGCAGCTTGCAGACAGGGGGCACTGAAGCTTTCTTT. Translating it yields CASSLQTGGTEAFF. V and J are TRBV5-1 and TRBJ1-1, with 9 bases identical to TRBD1. The CDR3 runs to 14 residues. Per the germline V gene, CDR1 is SGHRS and CDR2 is YFSETQ. With V trimmed by 1 base and J by 4 bases, 2 bases remained unmatched.

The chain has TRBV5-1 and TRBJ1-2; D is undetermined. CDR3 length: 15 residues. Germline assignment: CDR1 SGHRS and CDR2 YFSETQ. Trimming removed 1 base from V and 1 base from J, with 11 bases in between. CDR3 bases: TGCGCCAGCAGCTTGAGCACAGACCTTAACTATGGCTACACCTTC. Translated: CASSLSTDLNYGYTF.

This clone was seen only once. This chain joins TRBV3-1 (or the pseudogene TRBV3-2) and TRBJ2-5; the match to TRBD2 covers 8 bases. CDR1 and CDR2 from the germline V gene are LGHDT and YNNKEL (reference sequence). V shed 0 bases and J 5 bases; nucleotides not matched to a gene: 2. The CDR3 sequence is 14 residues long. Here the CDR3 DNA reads TGTGCCAGCAGCCAAGAACCGGGGGGGGAGACCCAGTACTTC. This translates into CASSQEPGGETQYF.

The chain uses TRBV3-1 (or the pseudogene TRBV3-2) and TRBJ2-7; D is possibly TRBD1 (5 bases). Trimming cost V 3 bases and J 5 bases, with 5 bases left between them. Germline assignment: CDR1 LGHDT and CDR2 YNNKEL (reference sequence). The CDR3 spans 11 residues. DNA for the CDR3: TGTGCCAGCAGCCACAGGGACGAGCAGTACGTC. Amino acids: CASSHRDEQYV.